A selection of T cell receptor beta chains follows, all from one sample in a study of cytomegalovirus exposure and HLA in healthy donors. The method was immunoSEQ multiplex PCR; TCRdb's version includes in-frame clones alone and lacks a portion of them. The profile covers approximately 65,000 clones, with roughly 95% appearing a single time and more than 3.5% taken by the ten largest. The sequenced sample consisted of PBMCs. The receptors were sampled from a young woman in good health and CMV-seropositive. The CDR3 runs from the conserved cysteine through the conserved F or W. The order of the fields is J gene, clone size, V gene, D gene, CDR3 protein, CDR3 DNA. The D gene is left open where the match is weak. Some rows have no size entry. The others give once, few or many, or a class for an expanded clone.

TRBJ2-7 | . | TRBV28 | TRBD1 | CASSRDRVGEQYF | TGTGCCAGCAGCCGGGACAGGGTGGGGGAGCAGTACTTC
TRBJ2-5 | . | TRBV5-6 | TRBD1 | CASSFRGIETQYF | TGTGCCAGCAGCTTCAGGGGGATAGAGACCCAGTACTTC
TRBJ2-1 | . | TRBV14 | . | CASNKISAGLGYNEQFF | TGTGCCAGCAACAAGATTTCCGCGGGGCTCGGGTACAATGAGCAGTTCTTC
TRBJ2-7 | . | TRBV18 | TRBD2 | CASSLGTKGKIYEQYF | TGTGCCAGCTCACTGGGGACTAAAGGGAAGATTTACGAGCAGTACTTC
TRBJ2-1 | . | TRBV4-1 | TRBD2 | CASSQIPTSGNYNEQFF | TGCGCCAGCAGCCAAATCCCGACTAGCGGAAACTACAATGAGCAGTTCTTC
TRBJ2-7 | once | TRBV28 | TRBD1 | CASSPRGQGTPYEQYF | TGTGCCAGCAGTCCCCGAGGACAGGGGACCCCCTACGAGCAGTACTTC
TRBJ1-2 | . | TRBV28 | . | CASSPPPYWGYTF | TGTGCCAGCAGTCCCCCTCCGTACTGGGGCTACACCTTC
TRBJ2-5 | . | TRBV4-1 | TRBD2 | CASSPRLAGGETQYF | TGCGCCAGCAGCCCGAGACTAGCGGGAGGAGAGACCCAGTACTTC
TRBJ1-1 | . | TRBV15 | TRBD1 | CATSRDHRGNQAFF | TGTGCCACCAGCAGAGATCACAGGGGGAATCAAGCTTTCTTT
TRBJ2-5 | . | TRBV5-1 | TRBD1 | CASSLRDSKETQYF | TGCGCCAGCAGCTTACGGGACAGCAAAGAGACCCAGTACTTC
TRBJ2-1 | once | TRBV7-8 | TRBD2 | CASSLVPGRGRASGYNEQFF | TGTGCCAGCAGCTTAGTTCCAGGGCGGGGGAGGGCCTCGGGTTACAATGAGCAGTTCTTC
TRBJ2-4 | . | TRBV4-1 | TRBD2 | CASSQRREGSKNIQYF | TGCGCCAGCAGCCAAAGACGGGAGGGGAGCAAAAACATTCAGTACTTC
TRBJ2-1 | . | TRBV6-7 | TRBD1 | CASRKDRGNEQFF | TGTGCCAGCAGAAAGGACAGGGGCAATGAGCAGTTCTTC
TRBJ2-7 | few | TRBV28 | . | CASSPGAENEQYF | TGTGCCAGCAGCCCCGGAGCCGAAAACGAGCAGTACTTC
TRBJ1-1 | once | TRBV29-1 | . | CSVVQGFMDTEAFF | TGCAGCGTTGTACAGGGATTTATGGACACTGAAGCTTTCTTT
TRBJ2-3 | . | TRBV27 | TRBD1 | CASSLGRTGETDTQYF | TGTGCCAGCAGTTTGGGACGGACAGGGGAGACAGATACGCAGTATTTT
TRBJ2-1 | once | TRBV7-9 | . | CASTPDWGLYNEQFF | TGTGCCAGCACCCCTGACTGGGGGCTCTACAATGAGCAGTTCTTC
TRBJ2-7 | . | TRBV2 | . | CASSEAGRDNSYEQYF | TGTGCCAGCAGTGAAGCGGGACGGGACAACTCCTACGAGCAGTACTTC
TRBJ2-1 | once | TRBV25-1 | TRBD2 | CASSLLAGVDNEQFF | TGTGCCAGCAGTCTACTAGCGGGAGTCGACAATGAGCAGTTCTTC
TRBJ2-5 | once | TRBV5-6 | . | CASSFRETQYF | TGTGCCAGCAGCTTTCGGGAGACCCAGTACTTC
TRBJ1-1 | . | TRBV6-5 | . | CASSYGGRTEAFF | TGTGCCAGCAGTTACGGAGGGAGGACTGAAGCTTTCTTT
TRBJ2-1 | . | TRBV4-3 | TRBD2 | CASSQELSSGDSYNEQFF | TGCGCCAGCAGCCAAGAGTTGTCTAGCGGGGATTCCTACAATGAGCAGTTCTTC
TRBJ2-7 | . | TRBV15 | . | CATSAEQGAYEQYF | TGTGCCACCAGCGCGGAACAAGGAGCATACGAGCAGTACTTC
TRBJ2-1 | . | TRBV27 | TRBD2 | CASSSGLAYNEQFF | TGTGCCAGCAGTTCGGGACTAGCCTACAATGAGCAGTTCTTC
TRBJ2-2 | . | TRBV6-5 | . | CASQTANTGELFF | TGTGCCAGCCAGACAGCGAACACCGGGGAGCTGTTTTTT
TRBJ1-1 | . | TRBV28 | TRBD1 | CATVLDTGVTEAFF | TGTGCCACCGTGTTGGACACAGGGGTAACTGAAGCTTTCTTT
TRBJ2-7 | . | TRBV9 | TRBD2 | CASSETSGTPYEQYF | TGTGCCAGCAGCGAGACTAGCGGGACGCCCTACGAGCAGTACTTC
TRBJ2-7 | . | TRBV7-7 | TRBD2 | CASSLGGSKQQYF | TGTGCTAGCAGCTTGGGCGGGAGTAAGCAGCAGTACTTC
TRBJ2-1 | . | TRBV6-4 | . | CASSIGGIREDEQFF | TGTGCCAGCAGTATTGGAGGGATTAGGGAAGATGAGCAGTTCTTC
TRBJ2-1 | . | TRBV4-3 | . | CASTLEGGSYNEQFF | TGCGCCAGCACCCTGGAAGGCGGTTCCTACAATGAGCAGTTCTTC
TRBJ2-1 | . | TRBV7-3 | TRBD1 | CASSPRPALTGALYNEQFF | TGTGCCAGCAGCCCCCGCCCCGCCTTGACAGGGGCTCTCTACAATGAGCAGTTCTTC
TRBJ2-6 | . | TRBV6-5 | . | CASSNSGANVLTF | TGTGCCAGCAGCAACTCTGGGGCCAACGTCCTGACTTTC
TRBJ1-2 | . | TRBV5-1 | TRBD1 | CASSLTGTAYGYTF | TGCGCCAGCAGCTTGACCGGGACAGCCTATGGCTACACCTTC
TRBJ1-5 | . | TRBV19 | . | CASTWQGGQPQHF | TGTGCCAGTACCTGGCAGGGCGGCCAGCCCCAGCATTTT
TRBJ2-1 | . | TRBV6-5 | TRBD2 | CASSYSPAGLQFF | TGTGCCAGCAGTTACTCGCCAGCGGGACTCCAGTTCTTC
TRBJ1-5 | . | TRBV19 | TRBD1 | CASSLGQGAGQPQHF | TGTGCCAGTAGTCTCGGGCAGGGGGCAGGACAGCCCCAGCATTTT
TRBJ1-1 | . | TRBV4-2 | TRBD1 | CASSQPGQGMNTEAFF | TGTGCCAGCAGCCAGCCGGGACAGGGTATGAACACTGAAGCTTTCTTT
TRBJ2-7 | . | TRBV28 | . | CASSLLSDSYEQYF | TGTGCCAGCAGTTTATTATCGGACAGCTACGAGCAGTACTTC
TRBJ2-2 | once | TRBV30 | TRBD2 | CAWGNVGSGRTGELFF | TGTGCCTGGGGAAACGTCGGTAGCGGGAGAACCGGGGAGCTGTTTTTT
TRBJ1-2 | . | TRBV28 | . | CASSSTGVDGYTF | TGTGCCAGCAGTTCGACGGGGGTGGATGGCTACACCTTC
TRBJ2-5 | . | TRBV4-2 | TRBD1 | CASSLNPGTEGETQYF | TGTGCCAGCAGCCTAAACCCCGGGACAGAGGGAGAGACCCAGTACTTC
TRBJ2-2 | . | TRBV4-3 | TRBD2 | CASSQEIAGGAGELFF | TGCGCCAGCAGCCAAGAGATAGCGGGGGGCGCCGGGGAGCTGTTTTTT
TRBJ2-7 | . | TRBV4-1 | . | CASSQVDSYEQYF | TGCGCCAGCAGCCAAGTGGACAGCTACGAGCAGTACTTC
TRBJ2-3 | . | TRBV9 | TRBD1 | CASSGGGVDTQYF | TGTGCCAGCAGCGGAGGGGGCGTAGATACGCAGTATTTT
TRBJ2-1 | . | TRBV7-3 | . | CASSSTPLGYEQFF | TGTGCCAGCAGCTCGACTCCGCTAGGCTATGAGCAGTTCTTC
TRBJ1-1 | . | TRBV13 | TRBD1 | CASTPRGTDYTEAFF | TGTGCCAGCACCCCTCGGGGGACAGACTACACTGAAGCTTTCTTT
TRBJ1-6 | . | TRBV2 | TRBD1 | CASSEGQGRNSPLHF | TGTGCCAGCAGTGAAGGACAGGGGAGGAATTCACCCCTCCACTTT
TRBJ1-1 | . | TRBV28 | TRBD1 | CASNTGTGWSTEAFF | TGTGCCAGCAATACCGGGACAGGGTGGTCCACTGAAGCTTTCTTT
TRBJ1-4 | . | TRBV7-9 | . | CASSLSLGSGEKLFF | TGTGCCAGCAGCTTGTCCTTAGGGAGTGGTGAAAAACTGTTTTTT
TRBJ1-3 | . | TRBV11-1 | . | CASSLEAAGGGNTIYF | TGTGCCAGCAGCTTAGAGGCGGCAGGAGGTGGAAACACCATATATTTT
TRBJ2-1 | . | TRBV19 | . | CASSIIQGSGSNEQFF | TGTGCCAGTAGTATCATCCAGGGGTCAGGGTCGAATGAGCAGTTCTTC
TRBJ2-7 | . | TRBV27 | . | CASRPAGGNEQYF | TGTGCCAGCAGACCGGCAGGGGGGAACGAGCAGTACTTC
TRBJ2-5 | once | TRBV4-2 | TRBD1 | CASSQPGQGETQYF | TGTGCCAGCAGCCAACCGGGACAGGGGGAGACCCAGTACTTC